The rows below give T cell receptor beta chains drawn from one sample of a study of CD8+CD57+ T cells in acquired aplastic anemia. TCRdb re-derived calls from the reads in MiXCR, one entry per CDR3 protein. The sample has some 180,000 distinct CDR3 sequences, approximately 49% seen once. Sequenced: sorted CD4+, CD8+, or CD8+CD57+ T cells (not recorded which) from PBMCs. These TCRs come from a human donor in good health. CDR3s include the opening cysteine and the closing phenylalanine or tryptophan. The D gene is left open where the match is weak. Not all rows give a size; the values are once, few, many and, for expanded clones, a class.

cdr3_aa,cdr3_nt,clone_size,v_call,j_call,cdr3_length,d_call
CASSLVPHRLETQYF,TGTGCCAGCAGCTTAGTACCCCACCGATTGGAGACCCAGTACTTC,many,TRBV7-8,TRBJ2-5,15,NA
CASSLNYASSGANVLTF,TGTGCCAGCAGCTTAAATTACGCCAGCTCTGGGGCCAACGTCCTGACTTTC,many,TRBV7-9,TRBJ2-6,17,NA
CSARLAGEWETQYF,TGCAGTGCTAGGCTAGCGGGTGAATGGGAGACCCAGTACTTC,NA,TRBV20-1,TRBJ2-5,14,TRBD2
CASLSGNQPQHF,TGTGCCAGCCTGTCAGGCAATCAGCCCCAGCATTTT,NA,TRBV19,TRBJ1-5,12,NA
CATSRDRDDYGYTF,TGTGCCACCAGCAGGGATAGGGATGACTATGGCTACACCTTC,many,TRBV15,TRBJ1-2,14,NA
CATQQNPLKYEQYF,TGCGCCACCCAACAAAATCCCCTAAAATACGAGCAGTACTTC,many,TRBV10-2,TRBJ2-7,14,NA
CSVDSGQQETQYF,TGCAGCGTTGATAGCGGGCAGCAAGAGACCCAGTACTTC,NA,TRBV29-1,TRBJ2-5,13,TRBD2
CSVAQQLGLAGGEQFF,TGCAGCGTCGCACAACAATTGGGACTAGCGGGAGGTGAGCAGTTCTTC,few,TRBV29-1,TRBJ2-1,16,TRBD2
CSASLGVTTYEQYF,TGCAGTGCTAGTTTGGGTGTCACTACCTACGAGCAGTACTTC,NA,TRBV20-1,TRBJ2-7,14,NA
CASTPPGVGTEAFF,TGTGCCAGCACCCCACCGGGGGTGGGGACTGAAGCTTTCTTT,NA,TRBV28,TRBJ1-1,14,NA
CSGQNQETQYF,TGTTCAGGGCAGAACCAAGAGACCCAGTACTTC,NA,TRBV7-9,TRBJ2-5,11,NA
CASGTGGSSGNTIYF,TGTGCCAGCGGTACAGGGGGTAGCTCTGGAAACACCATATATTTT,many,TRBV2,TRBJ1-3,15,TRBD1
CASRTGGIDTQYF,TGTGCCAGCAGGACAGGGGGTATAGATACGCAGTATTTT,few,TRBV2,TRBJ2-3,13,TRBD1
CSARGGQGGGDTQYF,TGCAGTGCTAGAGGCGGACAGGGCGGGGGAGATACGCAGTATTTT,NA,TRBV20-1,TRBJ2-3,15,NA
CASREAGRGETQYF,TGTGCCAGTAGAGAGGCAGGGAGGGGAGAGACCCAGTACTTC,many,TRBV19,TRBJ2-5,14,TRBD2
CATSVGGAAETQYF,TGTGCCACCAGTGTGGGAGGGGCGGCTGAGACCCAGTACTTC,few,TRBV24-1,TRBJ2-5,14,TRBD2
CASSDRDRDGYTF,TGTGCCAGCAGTGACCGGGACAGGGATGGCTACACCTTC,NA,TRBV25-1,TRBJ1-2,13,TRBD1
CASSDRTSGADTQYF,TGTGCCAGCAGTGACAGGACTAGCGGAGCAGATACGCAGTATTTT,NA,TRBV6-4,TRBJ2-3,15,TRBD2
CSARQDIYTEAFF,TGCAGTGCTAGACAGGATATATACACTGAAGCTTTCTTT,NA,TRBV20-1,TRBJ1-1,13,NA
CASSVGPSSAEQYF,TGTGCCAGCAGTGTTGGACCCAGTAGTGCCGAGCAGTACTTC,NA,TRBV2,TRBJ2-7,14,NA
CATRGYGYTF,TGTGCCACCAGGGGATATGGCTACACCTTC,few,TRBV7-9,TRBJ1-2,10,NA
CASSGLAEHNEQFF,TGCGCCAGCAGTGGCCTAGCGGAACACAATGAGCAGTTCTTC,many,TRBV10-1,TRBJ2-1,14,TRBD2
CASSRPGQGDTQYF,TGCGCCAGCAGCCGCCCGGGCCAAGGAGATACGCAGTATTTT,NA,TRBV5-1,TRBJ2-3,14,NA
CASSYRGTGQETQYF,TGTGCCAGCAGTTACCGCGGGACAGGTCAAGAGACCCAGTACTTC,many,TRBV6-5,TRBJ2-5,15,TRBD1
CANYRGRDEKLFF,TGTGCGAACTACAGGGGGCGCGATGAAAAACTGTTTTTT,NA,TRBV15,TRBJ1-4,13,TRBD1
CASSVEGRRAEAFF,TGTGCCAGCAGTGTGGAGGGGCGGCGAGCTGAAGCTTTCTTT,NA,TRBV2,TRBJ1-1,14,NA
CASSLVLSLAANNEQFF,TGCGCCAGCAGCTTGGTTTTGAGTCTAGCGGCCAACAATGAGCAGTTCTTC,many,TRBV5-1,TRBJ2-1,17,TRBD2
CASSRSPTGELFF,TGTGCCAGCAGTCGCAGCCCTACCGGGGAGCTGTTTTTT,NA,TRBV25-1,TRBJ2-2,13,NA
CASSRAISETQYF,TGTGCCAGCAGCAGAGCCATTTCGGAGACCCAGTACTTC,many,TRBV7-9,TRBJ2-5,13,NA
CASSWGLAGADTQYF,TGTGCCAGTAGTTGGGGACTAGCGGGAGCAGATACGCAGTATTTT,NA,TRBV19,TRBJ2-3,15,TRBD2
CASSRAYFEAFF,TGTGCCAGCAGCAGGGCGTATTTTGAAGCTTTCTTT,NA,TRBV13,TRBJ1-1,12,NA
CATQLSNTEAFF,TGTGCCACTCAATTAAGTAACACTGAAGCTTTCTTT,NA,TRBV7-2,TRBJ1-1,12,NA
CSAQVVTGNTEAFF,TGCAGTGCCCAGGTGGTCACAGGGAACACTGAAGCTTTCTTT,many,TRBV20-1,TRBJ1-1,14,NA
CASSTRTGLGAEAFF,TGTGCCAGTAGTACACGGACAGGGCTGGGGGCTGAAGCTTTCTTT,NA,TRBV19,TRBJ1-1,15,TRBD1
CAGSRDYEQYF,TGTGCCGGGTCCCGGGACTACGAGCAGTACTTC,NA,TRBV2,TRBJ2-7,11,NA
CASRSGISYEQYF,TGTGCCAGTAGGTCAGGGATCTCCTACGAGCAGTACTTC,few,TRBV19,TRBJ2-7,13,NA
CATSSGPGTAYGYTF,TGTGCCACCAGTAGTGGACCCGGGACGGCCTATGGCTACACCTTC,once,TRBV24-1,TRBJ1-2,15,NA
CASSLKQEPYEQYF,TGTGCCAGCAGCTTGAAGCAGGAGCCCTACGAGCAGTACTTC,NA,TRBV7-8,TRBJ2-7,14,NA
CASRQVNYGYTF,TGTGCCAGCAGACAGGTTAACTATGGCTACACCTTC,NA,TRBV6-1,TRBJ1-2,12,NA
CATSGGGNEELFF,TGTGCCACCAGTGGGGGGGGGAATGAAGAACTGTTTTTT,NA,TRBV24-1,TRBJ1-4,13,NA
CSASPGLAKNIQYF,TGCAGTGCTAGCCCAGGGCTAGCCAAAAACATTCAGTACTTC,NA,TRBV20-1,TRBJ2-4,14,NA
CASSTWTGDTQYF,TGTGCCAGCAGCACCTGGACGGGAGATACGCAGTATTTT,NA,TRBV7-7,TRBJ2-3,13,NA
CATSDSSGVSSYNEQFF,TGTGCCACCAGTGACTCTAGCGGGGTTAGCTCCTACAATGAGCAGTTCTTC,many,TRBV24-1,TRBJ2-1,17,TRBD2
CASRGDFNEKLFF,TGTGCCAGCCGGGGGGACTTTAATGAAAAACTGTTTTTT,many,TRBV2,TRBJ1-4,13,NA
CASSQALGVDGYTF,TGTGCCAGCAGCCAAGCCCTGGGTGTCGATGGCTACACCTTC,NA,TRBV14,TRBJ1-2,14,NA
CASSDSDGGEQFF,TGTGCCAGCAGTGACTCTGACGGGGGGGAGCAGTTCTTC,NA,TRBV6-4,TRBJ2-1,13,TRBD2
CSARGGEGGDSPLHF,TGCAGTGCTAGAGGCGGGGAGGGGGGGGATTCACCCCTCCACTTT,NA,TRBV20-1,TRBJ1-6,15,NA
CASSPAPPSTNERLFF,TGTGCCAGCAGCCCCGCTCCTCCGTCGACCAACGAAAGACTGTTTTTT,NA,TRBV4-2,TRBJ1-4,16,NA
CASSPSGSYEQYF,TGTGCCAGCAGCCCTAGCGGAAGCTACGAGCAGTACTTC,many,TRBV7-2,TRBJ2-7,13,TRBD2
CASSEHTIYF,TGTGCCAGCAGTGAGCACACCATATATTTT,NA,TRBV25-1,TRBJ1-3,10,NA
CASSFRTGSVF,TGTGCCAGCAGCTTCCGGACAGGGAGTGTCTTC,NA,TRBV7-2,TRBJ2-7,11,TRBD1
CASSLAGVQGVTDTQYF,TGTGCCAGCAGCTTAGCAGGGGTACAGGGGGTCACAGATACGCAGTATTTT,NA,TRBV11-1,TRBJ2-3,17,TRBD1
CASSTRDSSYEQYF,TGTGCCAGTAGTACCCGGGACAGTTCCTACGAGCAGTACTTC,few,TRBV19,TRBJ2-7,14,TRBD1
CASSLVGEDTQYF,TGCGCCAGCAGCTTGGTCGGGGAAGATACGCAGTATTTT,many,TRBV5-1,TRBJ2-3,13,NA
CASSPPGGQNQPQHF,TGTGCCAGCTCACCACCTGGAGGACAGAATCAGCCCCAGCATTTT,few,TRBV18,TRBJ1-5,15,NA
CSASAGIYEQYF,TGCAGTGCTAGTGCAGGAATCTACGAGCAGTACTTC,NA,TRBV20-1,TRBJ2-7,12,NA
CSAKALSHGFNINEQFF,TGCAGTGCGAAGGCCCTATCGCACGGCTTCAATATTAATGAGCAGTTCTTC,NA,TRBV20-1,TRBJ2-1,17,NA
CASSKRTSGSGEQYF,TGTGCCAGCAGTAAGCGGACTAGCGGGAGCGGCGAGCAGTACTTC,NA,TRBV25-1,TRBJ2-7,15,TRBD2
CASILSQGFNGYTF,TGTGCCAGCATCTTGTCCCAGGGCTTCAATGGCTACACCTTC,NA,TRBV5-4,TRBJ1-2,14,NA